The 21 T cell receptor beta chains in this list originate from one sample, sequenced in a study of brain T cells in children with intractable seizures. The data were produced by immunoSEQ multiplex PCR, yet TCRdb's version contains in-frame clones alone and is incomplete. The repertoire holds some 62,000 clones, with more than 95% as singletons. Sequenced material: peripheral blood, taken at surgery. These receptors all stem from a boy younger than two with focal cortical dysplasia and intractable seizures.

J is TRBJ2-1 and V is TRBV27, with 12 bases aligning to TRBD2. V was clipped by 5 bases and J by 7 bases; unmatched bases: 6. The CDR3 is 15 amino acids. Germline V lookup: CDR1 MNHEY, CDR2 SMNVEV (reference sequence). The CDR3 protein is CASSPLTSGRNEQFF. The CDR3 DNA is TGTGCCAGCAGTCCTCTGACTAGCGGGAGAAATGAGCAGTTCTTC.

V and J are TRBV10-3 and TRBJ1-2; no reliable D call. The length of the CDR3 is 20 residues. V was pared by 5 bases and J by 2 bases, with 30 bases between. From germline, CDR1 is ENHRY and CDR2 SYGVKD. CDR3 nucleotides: TGTGCCATCAGTTTTCGGGGTGATACGGGAGCCACGCCATTAAACTATGGCTACACCTTC. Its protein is CAISFRGDTGATPLNYGYTF.

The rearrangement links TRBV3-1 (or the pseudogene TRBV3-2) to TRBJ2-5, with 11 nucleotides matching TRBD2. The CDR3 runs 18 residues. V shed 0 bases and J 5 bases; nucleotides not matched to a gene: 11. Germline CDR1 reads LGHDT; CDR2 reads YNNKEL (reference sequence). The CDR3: CASSQDFLTSGNGETQYF. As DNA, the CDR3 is TGTGCCAGCAGCCAAGATTTCTTGACTAGCGGGAATGGGGAGACCCAGTACTTC.

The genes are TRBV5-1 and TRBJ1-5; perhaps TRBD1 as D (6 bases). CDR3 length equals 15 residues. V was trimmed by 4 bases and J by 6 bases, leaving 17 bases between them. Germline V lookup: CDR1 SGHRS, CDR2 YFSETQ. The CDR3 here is CASSRLGGAGQPQHF. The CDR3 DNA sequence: TGCGCCAGCAGCCGATTGGGGGGGGCCGGTCAGCCCCAGCATTTT. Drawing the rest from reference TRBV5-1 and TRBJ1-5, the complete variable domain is KAGVTQTPRYLIKTRGQQVTLSCSPISGHRSVSWYQQTPGQGLQFLFEYFSETQRNKGNFPGRFSGRQFSNSRSEMNVSTLELGDSALYLCASSRLGGAGQPQHFGDGTRLSIL.

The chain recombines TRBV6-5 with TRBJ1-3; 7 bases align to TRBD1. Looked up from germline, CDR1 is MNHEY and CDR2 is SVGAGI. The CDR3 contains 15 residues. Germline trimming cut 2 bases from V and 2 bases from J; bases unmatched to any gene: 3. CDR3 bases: TGTGCCAGCAGTTACGGGACAGCGACTGGAAACACCATATATTTT. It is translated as CASSYGTATGNTIYF.

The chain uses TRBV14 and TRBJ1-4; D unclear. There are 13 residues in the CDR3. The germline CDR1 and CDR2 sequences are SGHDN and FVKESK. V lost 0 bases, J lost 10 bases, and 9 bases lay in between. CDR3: CASSQDSPGKLFF. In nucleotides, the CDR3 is TGTGCCAGCAGCCAAGATTCTCCGGGAAAACTGTTTTTT.

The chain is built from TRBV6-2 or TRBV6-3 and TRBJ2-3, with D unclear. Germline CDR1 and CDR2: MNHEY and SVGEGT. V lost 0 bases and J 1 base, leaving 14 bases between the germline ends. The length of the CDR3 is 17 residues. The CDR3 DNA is TGTGCCAGCAGTTACTCCTCGGGCGCCTTAGGCACAGATACGCAGTATTTT. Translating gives CASSYSSGALGTDTQYF.

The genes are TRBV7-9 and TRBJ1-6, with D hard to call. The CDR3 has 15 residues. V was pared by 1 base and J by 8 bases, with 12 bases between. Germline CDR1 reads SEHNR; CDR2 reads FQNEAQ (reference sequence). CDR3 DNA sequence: TGTGCCAGCAGCTTAGTCGGTACGAGCGATTCACCCCTCCACTTT. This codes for CASSLVGTSDSPLHF.

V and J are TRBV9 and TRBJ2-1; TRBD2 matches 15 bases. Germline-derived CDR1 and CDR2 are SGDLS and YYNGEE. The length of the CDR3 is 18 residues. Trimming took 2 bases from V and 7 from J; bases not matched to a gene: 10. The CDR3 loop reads CASSVVGLAGGPGNEQFF. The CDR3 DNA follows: TGTGCCAGCAGCGTGGTTGGACTAGCGGGAGGGCCGGGGAATGAGCAGTTCTTC.

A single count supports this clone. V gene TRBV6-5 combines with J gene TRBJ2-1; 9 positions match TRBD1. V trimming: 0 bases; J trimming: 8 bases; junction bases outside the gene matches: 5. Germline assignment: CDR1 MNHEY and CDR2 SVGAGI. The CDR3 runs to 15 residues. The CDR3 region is CASSYSGTGYDEQFF. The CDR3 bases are TGTGCCAGCAGTTACTCCGGGACAGGGTACGATGAGCAGTTCTTC.

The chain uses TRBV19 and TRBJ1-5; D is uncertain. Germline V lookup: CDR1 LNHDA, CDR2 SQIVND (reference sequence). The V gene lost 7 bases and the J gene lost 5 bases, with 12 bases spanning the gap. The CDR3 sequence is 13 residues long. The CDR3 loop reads CASTLGYHQPQHF. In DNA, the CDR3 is TGTGCCAGTACCCTAGGGTACCATCAGCCCCAGCATTTT.

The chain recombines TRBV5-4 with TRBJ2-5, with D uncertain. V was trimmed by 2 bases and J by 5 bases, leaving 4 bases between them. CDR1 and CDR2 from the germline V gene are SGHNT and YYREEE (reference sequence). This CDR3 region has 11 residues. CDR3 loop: CASSLQETQYF. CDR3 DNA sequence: TGTGCCAGCAGCTTACAGGAGACCCAGTACTTC.

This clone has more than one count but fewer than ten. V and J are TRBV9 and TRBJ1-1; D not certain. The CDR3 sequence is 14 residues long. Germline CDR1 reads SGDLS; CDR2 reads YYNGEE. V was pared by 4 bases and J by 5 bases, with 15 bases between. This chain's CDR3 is CASSSEAGLTEAFF. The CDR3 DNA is TGTGCCAGCAGCTCCGAGGCGGGTTTGACTGAAGCTTTCTTT.

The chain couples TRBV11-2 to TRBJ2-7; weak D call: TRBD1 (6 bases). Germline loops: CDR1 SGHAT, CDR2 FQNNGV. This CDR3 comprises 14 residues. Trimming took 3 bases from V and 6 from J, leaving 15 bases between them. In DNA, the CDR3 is TGTGCCAGCAGCTTCAATAGTCAGGGGCGCGAGCAGTACTTC. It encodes CASSFNSQGREQYF.

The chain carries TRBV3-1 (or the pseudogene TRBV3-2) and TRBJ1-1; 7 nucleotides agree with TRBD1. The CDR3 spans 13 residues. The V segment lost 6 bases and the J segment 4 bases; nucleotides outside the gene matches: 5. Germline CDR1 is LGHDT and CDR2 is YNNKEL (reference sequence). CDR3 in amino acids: CASRLGQATEAFF. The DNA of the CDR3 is TGTGCCAGCAGACTAGGACAGGCCACTGAAGCTTTCTTT.

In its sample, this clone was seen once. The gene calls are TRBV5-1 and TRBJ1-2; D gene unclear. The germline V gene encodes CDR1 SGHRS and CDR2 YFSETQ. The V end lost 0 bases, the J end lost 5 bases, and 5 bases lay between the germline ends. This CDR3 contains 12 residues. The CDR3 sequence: CASSLGAYGYTF. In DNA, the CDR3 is TGCGCCAGCAGCTTGGGGGCTTATGGCTACACCTTC.

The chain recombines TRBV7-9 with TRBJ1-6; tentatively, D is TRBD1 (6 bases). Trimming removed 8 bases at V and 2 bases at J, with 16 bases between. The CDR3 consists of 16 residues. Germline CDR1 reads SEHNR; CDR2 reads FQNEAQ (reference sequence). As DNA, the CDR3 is TGTGCCAGCCAAGCCGGGCCAGGGGCCTATAATTCACCCCTCCACTTT. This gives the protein CASQAGPGAYNSPLHF.

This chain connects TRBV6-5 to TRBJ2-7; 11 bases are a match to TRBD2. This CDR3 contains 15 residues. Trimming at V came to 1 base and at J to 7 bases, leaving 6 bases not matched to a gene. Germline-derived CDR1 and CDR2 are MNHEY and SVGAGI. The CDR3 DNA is TGTGCCAGCAGTTACTTTAGCGGGGGGGCCTGGGAGCAGTACTTC. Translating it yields CASSYFSGGAWEQYF.

The CDR3 coding sequence is TGCGCCAGCAGCTTGGAAGGGCTAAACTATGGCTACACCTTC. Protein: CASSLEGLNYGYTF. The J gene is TRBJ1-2, the V gene TRBV5-1; no clear D gene. In germline, CDR1 is SGHRS, CDR2 YFSETQ. Trimming cost V 0 bases and J 2 bases, with 8 bases left between them. The length of the CDR3 is 14 residues. The full variable domain, with the rest looked up from reference TRBV5-1 and TRBJ1-2, is KAGVTQTPRYLIKTRGQQVTLSCSPISGHRSVSWYQQTPGQGLQFLFEYFSETQRNKGNFPGRFSGRQFSNSRSEMNVSTLELGDSALYLCASSLEGLNYGYTFGSGTRLTVV.

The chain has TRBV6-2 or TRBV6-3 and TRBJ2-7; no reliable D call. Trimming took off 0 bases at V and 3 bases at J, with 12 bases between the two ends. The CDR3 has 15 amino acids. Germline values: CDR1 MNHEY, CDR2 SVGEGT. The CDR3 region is CASSYSRQARYEQYF. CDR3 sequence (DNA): TGTGCCAGCAGTTACTCGAGGCAGGCTCGCTACGAGCAGTACTTC.

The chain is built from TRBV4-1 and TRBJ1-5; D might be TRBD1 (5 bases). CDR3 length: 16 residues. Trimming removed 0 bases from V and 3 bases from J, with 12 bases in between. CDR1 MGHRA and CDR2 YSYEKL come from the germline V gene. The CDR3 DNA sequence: TGCGCCAGCAGCCAAGAGGGTCGAGGGGACAATCAGCCCCAGCATTTT. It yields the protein CASSQEGRGDNQPQHF.